This T cell receptor beta chain is from a study of regulatory T cells in long-lasting Graves disease. Study summary: Antithyroid drug use was under 3 months in newly diagnosed Graves' patients. Study-level results: Newly diagnosed Graves' patients had higher TCR diversity than persistent ones. Limited sample numbers may have lowered accuracy. When disease was persistent, TRBV28, TRBJ1-2 and TRBJ2-5 were the favored segments.

In building TCR beta libraries, iRepertoire HTBI primers were used together with Arm-PCR of CDR3 regions. Via MiXCR, TCRdb re-called the multiplex PCR reads, giving one row per CDR3 protein. The profile shows some 320,000 distinct CDR3 sequences, 18% of them singletons. As for time point: newly diagnosed GD, antithyroid drugs for less than 3 months. From RNA extracted from PBMCs, the TCR library was made. The CDR3 is made up of 13 amino acids. Germline loops: CDR1 MNHEY, CDR2 SMNVEV (reference sequence). V was cut by 7 bases and J by 4 bases, with 13 bases left in between. This clonotype was picked up a small number of times. Its antigen is as yet unknown.

The sample in question was peripheral blood mononuclear cells (PBMCs), obtained at new diagnosis, from a patient treated with antithyroid drugs. V and J are TRBV27 and TRBJ1-2; D perhaps matches TRBD1 (5 bases). The TCR originated in a female donor with Graves disease. CDR3 loop: CASTGDPSYGYTF. DNA for the CDR3: TGTGCCAGCACGGGGGACCCTTCCTATGGCTACACCTTC.